This T cell receptor (beta chain) was recorded in a study of T-cell memory formation after mild COVID-19. The study, taken as a whole, reports: Mainly CM and EM harbored the contracting CD4+ clones; mainly EMRA harbored the CD8+ ones. Day 15 to 85 contracting clones showed balanced CD4/CD8; day 15 to 37 expanders favored CD4+.

Constant-segment primers and 5'RACE yielded cDNA libraries for TCR alpha and TCR beta, each carrying sample barcodes and UMIs. A single record per CDR3 protein comes from TCRdb applying MiXCR to the 5' RACE reads. The sample records more than 150,000 distinct CDR3 sequences, 15% to 20% being singletons. This CDR3 comprises 14 residues. V shed 4 bases, J shed 5 bases, and the junction held 8 bases outside the gene matches. Germline CDR1 reads DFQATT; CDR2 reads SNEGSKA (reference sequence). This clonotype has only a few counts. Its antigen is unidentified. Sequenced material: PBMCs or a T cell subset sorted from them (not recorded which). This clonotype originated in a man aged 18 to 29 who had mild COVID-19 (a few samples of this study predate the infection). Cell type and time point are not known. V and J are TRBV20-1 and TRBJ2-1; 7 nucleotides match TRBD1. The CDR3 here is CSAKGAVGHNEQFF. CDR3 coding DNA: TGCAGTGCTAAGGGGGCGGTGGGGCACAATGAGCAGTTCTTC.